This is a list of T cell receptor beta chains from one sample in a study of blood T cell repertoires in COVID-19. Here immunoSEQ multiplex PCR was the method, and the copy in TCRdb shows in-frame clones only, minus some. The sample holds about 230,000 clones, roughly 88% seen once. Sequencing was performed on peripheral blood. Receptors were obtained from a middle-aged man with acute or convalescent COVID-19. Both conserved end residues are part of each CDR3. The D gene is left open where the match is weak. Clone size, where shown, is once, few, many, or a class for clones that have expanded.

d_call: TRBD1
j_call: TRBJ2-2
v_call: TRBV5-1
cdr3_length: 15
clone_size: .
cdr3_nt: TGCGCCAGCAGCTTGGAGGGACAGGGCGGCGGGGAGCTGTTTTTT
cdr3_aa: CASSLEGQGGGELFF

d_call: TRBD1
j_call: TRBJ1-1
v_call: TRBV30
cdr3_length: 16
clone_size: once
cdr3_nt: TGTGCCTGGAGTGTGGTAGGACAGGGCTGGAACACTGAAGCTTTCTTT
cdr3_aa: CAWSVVGQGWNTEAFF

d_call: TRBD2
j_call: TRBJ2-3
v_call: TRBV5-1
cdr3_length: 16
clone_size: .
cdr3_nt: TGCGCCAGCAGCCGGGGACTAGCGGGATACGCAGATACGCAGTATTTT
cdr3_aa: CASSRGLAGYADTQYF

d_call: TRBD1
j_call: TRBJ1-2
v_call: TRBV19
cdr3_length: 14
clone_size: .
cdr3_nt: TGTGCCAGTACCCAGGACAGGGGCGGCTATGGCTACACCTTC
cdr3_aa: CASTQDRGGYGYTF

d_call: TRBD1
j_call: TRBJ2-1
v_call: TRBV9
cdr3_length: 15
clone_size: few
cdr3_nt: TGTGCCAGCAGCGGAGACAGGGGTATCGACAATGAGCAGTTCTTC
cdr3_aa: CASSGDRGIDNEQFF

d_call: .
j_call: TRBJ1-4
v_call: TRBV13
cdr3_length: 15
clone_size: once
cdr3_nt: TGTGCCAGCAGCTCAAGGGGAATCTCGGATGAAAAACTGTTTTTT
cdr3_aa: CASSSRGISDEKLFF

d_call: .
j_call: TRBJ1-3
v_call: TRBV4-3
cdr3_length: 14
clone_size: .
cdr3_nt: TGCGCCAGCAGCCCTCTGTCCTCTGGAAACACCATATATTTT
cdr3_aa: CASSPLSSGNTIYF

d_call: .
j_call: TRBJ2-5
v_call: TRBV7-3
cdr3_length: 15
clone_size: .
cdr3_nt: TGTGCCAGCAGCCCAGTAGGGGCGTACCAAGAGACCCAGTACTTC
cdr3_aa: CASSPVGAYQETQYF

d_call: TRBD1
j_call: TRBJ1-1
v_call: TRBV11-3
cdr3_length: 16
clone_size: .
cdr3_nt: TGTGCCAGCAGCTTAGCTAGGGACAGGGGGTACACTGAAGCTTTCTTT
cdr3_aa: CASSLARDRGYTEAFF

d_call: TRBD1
j_call: TRBJ2-7
v_call: TRBV4-3
cdr3_length: 18
clone_size: .
cdr3_nt: TGCGCCAGCAGCCAAGGATTGGGGGGGACAGGGGGCATCGACGAGCAGTACTTC
cdr3_aa: CASSQGLGGTGGIDEQYF

d_call: .
j_call: TRBJ1-4
v_call: TRBV5-1
cdr3_length: 16
clone_size: .
cdr3_nt: TGCGCCAGCAGCGTGAAAGCGGGGTTTGGAAATGAAAAACTGTTTTTT
cdr3_aa: CASSVKAGFGNEKLFF

d_call: .
j_call: TRBJ2-1
v_call: TRBV5-1
cdr3_length: 15
clone_size: .
cdr3_nt: TGCGCCAGCAGCAAGATGGGGGCCGAATACAATGAGCAGTTCTTC
cdr3_aa: CASSKMGAEYNEQFF

d_call: .
j_call: TRBJ1-2
v_call: TRBV12-3/TRBV12-4
cdr3_length: 13
clone_size: .
cdr3_nt: TGTGCCAGCACCGGGACTAGCTATATTGGCTACACCTTC
cdr3_aa: CASTGTSYIGYTF

d_call: TRBD1
j_call: TRBJ2-1
v_call: TRBV18
cdr3_length: 16
clone_size: .
cdr3_nt: TGTGCCAGCTCCCGAGACCAGGGACAGGCTTACAATGAGCAGTTCTTC
cdr3_aa: CASSRDQGQAYNEQFF

d_call: .
j_call: TRBJ2-7
v_call: TRBV7-9
cdr3_length: 13
clone_size: .
cdr3_nt: TGTGCCGTCCCCCAGGGTGGTTCTTTTGAGCAGTACTTC
cdr3_aa: CAVPQGGSFEQYF

d_call: .
j_call: TRBJ1-1
v_call: TRBV6-2/TRBV6-3
cdr3_length: 13
clone_size: .
cdr3_nt: TGTGCCAGCAGTTACTCGACAGGTCATGAAGCTTTCTTT
cdr3_aa: CASSYSTGHEAFF

d_call: .
j_call: TRBJ1-3
v_call: TRBV27
cdr3_length: 13
clone_size: many
cdr3_nt: TGTGCCAGCAGCGGTTCGTACGGAAACACCATATATTTT
cdr3_aa: CASSGSYGNTIYF

d_call: .
j_call: TRBJ2-5
v_call: TRBV3-1/TRBV3-2
cdr3_length: 17
clone_size: .
cdr3_nt: TGTGCCAGCAGCCAAGGTACCCAGGGGAAGAGGGCAGAGACCCAGTACTTC
cdr3_aa: CASSQGTQGKRAETQYF

d_call: TRBD2
j_call: TRBJ2-7
v_call: TRBV7-9
cdr3_length: 14
clone_size: few
cdr3_nt: TGTGCCAGCAGCATGGAGCGGGAGCGGTACGAGCAGTACTTC
cdr3_aa: CASSMERERYEQYF

d_call: .
j_call: TRBJ2-3
v_call: TRBV7-6
cdr3_length: 11
clone_size: .
cdr3_nt: TGTGCCAGCAGCCATACAGATACGCAGTATTTT
cdr3_aa: CASSHTDTQYF

d_call: .
j_call: TRBJ2-7
v_call: TRBV12-3/TRBV12-4
cdr3_length: 13
clone_size: .
cdr3_nt: TGTGCCAGCAGCCCTACGGGTAGGTACGAGCAGTACTTC
cdr3_aa: CASSPTGRYEQYF

d_call: .
j_call: TRBJ1-2
v_call: TRBV19
cdr3_length: 17
clone_size: .
cdr3_nt: TGTGCCAGTAGTAGCATACAACCGGGACAACGGGACTATGGCTACACCTTC
cdr3_aa: CASSSIQPGQRDYGYTF

d_call: .
j_call: TRBJ1-4
v_call: TRBV5-1
cdr3_length: 16
clone_size: few
cdr3_nt: TGCGCCAGCAGCTTCTACAGGTCAACCCATAATGAAAAACTGTTTTTT
cdr3_aa: CASSFYRSTHNEKLFF

d_call: .
j_call: TRBJ1-2
v_call: TRBV19
cdr3_length: 14
clone_size: .
cdr3_nt: TGTGCCAGTAGGGGGCTTCCCTCTAACTATGGCTACACCTTC
cdr3_aa: CASRGLPSNYGYTF

d_call: .
j_call: TRBJ2-3
v_call: TRBV5-4
cdr3_length: 14
clone_size: .
cdr3_nt: TGTGCCAGCAGAACTGACAGAGGAACAGATACGCAGTATTTT
cdr3_aa: CASRTDRGTDTQYF

d_call: TRBD2
j_call: TRBJ2-1
v_call: TRBV7-2
cdr3_length: 15
clone_size: .
cdr3_nt: TGTGCCAGCAGACGTAGCGGGAGAGCATACAATGAGCAGTTCTTC
cdr3_aa: CASRRSGRAYNEQFF

d_call: TRBD2
j_call: TRBJ2-3
v_call: TRBV7-9
cdr3_length: 17
clone_size: .
cdr3_nt: TGTGCCAGCAGCTCCACCTTGCTCCTAGCGGGAGAATATACGCAGTATTTT
cdr3_aa: CASSSTLLLAGEYTQYF

d_call: .
j_call: TRBJ2-7
v_call: TRBV18
cdr3_length: 17
clone_size: .
cdr3_nt: TGTGCCAGCTCACCCCGGCTTCGGGCACAGGGCGGCGACGAGCAGTACTTC
cdr3_aa: CASSPRLRAQGGDEQYF

d_call: TRBD2
j_call: TRBJ2-2
v_call: TRBV5-1
cdr3_length: 16
clone_size: .
cdr3_nt: TGCGCCAGCAGCCCTGGGACTAGCGGGCTTACCGGGGAGCTGTTTTTT
cdr3_aa: CASSPGTSGLTGELFF

d_call: .
j_call: TRBJ1-1
v_call: TRBV27
cdr3_length: 13
clone_size: once
cdr3_nt: TGTGCCAGCAGACCCGGGGGTGGCACTGAAGCTTTCTTT
cdr3_aa: CASRPGGGTEAFF

d_call: .
j_call: TRBJ2-2
v_call: TRBV10-3
cdr3_length: 13
clone_size: .
cdr3_nt: TGTGCCATCGGCGGGCCGAACACCGGGGAGCTGTTTTTT
cdr3_aa: CAIGGPNTGELFF

d_call: .
j_call: TRBJ1-5
v_call: TRBV10-3
cdr3_length: 13
clone_size: .
cdr3_nt: TGTGCCACCGCGACAGACGAGAATCAGCCCCAGCATTTT
cdr3_aa: CATATDENQPQHF

d_call: .
j_call: TRBJ1-2
v_call: TRBV6-5
cdr3_length: 11
clone_size: once
cdr3_nt: TGTGCCAGCAGGGACAGCTATGGCTACACCTTC
cdr3_aa: CASRDSYGYTF

d_call: TRBD2
j_call: TRBJ2-1
v_call: TRBV5-1
cdr3_length: 15
clone_size: .
cdr3_nt: TGCGCCAGCAGCTGGACTAGCGGGCGTTACAATGAGCAGTTCTTC
cdr3_aa: CASSWTSGRYNEQFF

d_call: TRBD2
j_call: TRBJ2-5
v_call: TRBV6-5
cdr3_length: 15
clone_size: .
cdr3_nt: TGTGCCAGCAGTTGGGGCCTAGCGGGCCAAGAGACCCAGTACTTC
cdr3_aa: CASSWGLAGQETQYF

d_call: TRBD2
j_call: TRBJ2-7
v_call: TRBV25-1
cdr3_length: 15
clone_size: .
cdr3_nt: TGTGCCAGCAGTGAGCGGACTAGCGGTTTATACGAGCAGTACTTC
cdr3_aa: CASSERTSGLYEQYF

d_call: .
j_call: TRBJ2-1
v_call: TRBV6-5
cdr3_length: 16
clone_size: .
cdr3_nt: TGTGCCAGCAGTTATCGAGGTCGGAGCTCCTACAATGAGCAGTTCTTC
cdr3_aa: CASSYRGRSSYNEQFF

d_call: .
j_call: TRBJ2-2
v_call: TRBV7-3
cdr3_length: 14
clone_size: .
cdr3_nt: TGTGCCAGCAGCTTAACAAGGGGGAACGGGGAGCTGTTTTTT
cdr3_aa: CASSLTRGNGELFF

d_call: .
j_call: TRBJ2-7
v_call: TRBV7-9
cdr3_length: 12
clone_size: .
cdr3_nt: TGTGCCAGCAGCCCTACAGGCTACGAGCAGTACTTC
cdr3_aa: CASSPTGYEQYF

d_call: .
j_call: TRBJ2-1
v_call: TRBV2
cdr3_length: 18
clone_size: .
cdr3_nt: TGTGCCAGCAGTGAAACCTGGATGGCTAGCGAGCTGAGCGGAAAGCAGTTCTTC
cdr3_aa: CASSETWMASELSGKQFF

d_call: TRBD2
j_call: TRBJ2-1
v_call: TRBV11-1
cdr3_length: 15
clone_size: .
cdr3_nt: TGTGCCAGCACCCCCGCTAGCGGGAGTGGGGATGAGCAGTTCTTC
cdr3_aa: CASTPASGSGDEQFF

d_call: .
j_call: TRBJ2-1
v_call: TRBV7-9
cdr3_length: 13
clone_size: .
cdr3_nt: TGTGCCAGCAGCCCGCCCGCCAGGAATGAGCAGTTCTTC
cdr3_aa: CASSPPARNEQFF

d_call: .
j_call: TRBJ2-1
v_call: TRBV19
cdr3_length: 13
clone_size: .
cdr3_nt: TGTGCCAGTACCACGAGAGGACAGAGGGGGCAGTTCTTC
cdr3_aa: CASTTRGQRGQFF

d_call: TRBD2
j_call: TRBJ2-1
v_call: TRBV29-1
cdr3_length: 14
clone_size: .
cdr3_nt: TGCAGCGTCATAAAAGCGGGAGATGCGGGTGAGCAGTTCTTC
cdr3_aa: CSVIKAGDAGEQFF

d_call: .
j_call: TRBJ2-1
v_call: TRBV21-1
cdr3_length: 17
clone_size: .
cdr3_nt: TGTGCCAGCATCCCCCGCGCGAGAGGGACAGGGGACAATGAGCAGTTCTTC
cdr3_aa: CASIPRARGTGDNEQFF

d_call: .
j_call: TRBJ1-5
v_call: TRBV29-1
cdr3_length: 13
clone_size: .
cdr3_nt: TGCAGCGTTGAGGAGGACCCGAATCAGCCCCAGCATTTT
cdr3_aa: CSVEEDPNQPQHF

d_call: TRBD2
j_call: TRBJ2-2
v_call: TRBV6-2/TRBV6-3
cdr3_length: 17
clone_size: .
cdr3_nt: TGTGCCAGCAGTTACAGGTCGACGAGCGGGGGTACCGGGGAGCTGTTTTTT
cdr3_aa: CASSYRSTSGGTGELFF

d_call: .
j_call: TRBJ2-5
v_call: TRBV5-6
cdr3_length: 15
clone_size: .
cdr3_nt: TGTGCCAGCAGCTTGGTCCCCAGGGTTGGGGAGACCCAGTACTTC
cdr3_aa: CASSLVPRVGETQYF

d_call: .
j_call: TRBJ2-7
v_call: TRBV4-2
cdr3_length: 15
clone_size: .
cdr3_nt: TGTGCCAGCAGCCAAGATCCGGGGAACCTCTACGAGCAGTACTTC
cdr3_aa: CASSQDPGNLYEQYF

d_call: .
j_call: TRBJ1-2
v_call: TRBV5-6
cdr3_length: 11
clone_size: once
cdr3_nt: TGTGCCAGCAGCTCCGAGGGCCCCTACACCTTC
cdr3_aa: CASSSEGPYTF

d_call: TRBD1
j_call: TRBJ1-1
v_call: TRBV5-4
cdr3_length: 14
clone_size: once
cdr3_nt: TGTGCCAGCAGTGTTGGACAGGTGAACACTGAAGCTTTCTTT
cdr3_aa: CASSVGQVNTEAFF

d_call: .
j_call: TRBJ2-1
v_call: TRBV7-2
cdr3_length: 14
clone_size: .
cdr3_nt: TGTGCCAGCAGCTTAGGCGGTTACTACAATGAGCAGTTCTTC
cdr3_aa: CASSLGGYYNEQFF

d_call: TRBD2
j_call: TRBJ2-7
v_call: TRBV12-3/TRBV12-4
cdr3_length: 13
clone_size: .
cdr3_nt: TGTGCCAGCAGCCCTAGCGGCGACTACGAGCAGTACTTC
cdr3_aa: CASSPSGDYEQYF

d_call: .
j_call: TRBJ1-6
v_call: TRBV5-6
cdr3_length: 15
clone_size: .
cdr3_nt: TGTGCCAGCAGCTTGGGACAGAGCTATAATTCACCCCTCCACTTT
cdr3_aa: CASSLGQSYNSPLHF